This TCR beta chain was recorded in a study of CD4 T cells in relation to SARS-CoV-2 and coronaviruses. On the study more broadly: TCR beta CDR3s were sequenced after approximately ten-day antigen culture of PBMCs. The negative reference was HIV-1 Nef peptide pool or peptide-free culture. Study findings and constraints: Roughly three fifths of donors had memory CD4+ clonotypes crossrecognizing SARS-CoV-2 and common cold coronavirus spike.

Note on this clone: The antigen remains unidentified.

Unexposed donor CD4+ T cells date from 2011-2018, before the COVID-19 pandemic. After ten to eleven days of culture, CD4+ T cells were isolated. Between the trimmed V and J ends, which lost 4 bases and 0 bases, there was a span of 22 bases. Per germline, CDR1 ENHRY and CDR2 SYGVKD. This CDR3 contains 19 residues. The repertoire was sequenced with immunoSEQ multiplex PCR; TCRdb's copy has only in-frame clones and lacks some. The table lists tens of thousands of clones, 75% to 85% of them singletons. This TCR came from a human donor in good health. Sequencing used CD4+ T cells from PBMCs, cultured in vitro. The gene calls are TRBV10-3 and TRBJ2-1; D may be TRBD2 (6 bases). The CDR3 sequence is CAISVPPKVAESSYNEQFF. The CDR3 DNA follows: TGTGCCATCAGTGTCCCCCCGAAGGTAGCGGAAAGCTCCTACAATGAGCAGTTCTTC.